The 21 T cell receptor beta chains listed next were all sequenced from one sample in a study of T cell clonality in common variable immunodeficiency. The assay was immunoSEQ multiplex PCR, and TCRdb's table has in-frame clones only and misses some. This sample comprises approximately 20,000 clones, none seen once only. Their antigens are not known. Study conclusions and caveats: Reportedly, TCR beta sequences from common variable immunodeficiency showed fewer deletions and N-nucleotide insertions.

Sequenced input: peripheral blood mononuclear cells. The receptor set was obtained from a human donor with common variable immunodeficiency.

This clone was seen many times. Read data end 3 residues before the CDR3 end; the end is taken from the germline J gene. The chain employs TRBV28 and TRBJ2-1; 13 nucleotides match TRBD2. V gave up 2 bases and J gave up 5 bases; unmatched junction bases: 6. Germline V gene lookup returns CDR1 MDHEN and CDR2 SYDVKM. This CDR3 region has 17 residues. The covered CDR3 bases are TGTGCCAGCAGTTTACGACTAGCGGGAGGCCTAGACAATGAG. Its protein product is CASSLRLAGGLDNE. The full CDR3 reads CASSLRLAGGLDNEQFF.

This clone was counted at least ten times. The read gets to within 3 residues of the CDR3 end, and the germline J gene fills in the rest. The chain links TRBV7-2 to TRBJ2-2; 7 bases align to TRBD2. This CDR3 region has 14 residues. CDR1 and CDR2 from the germline V gene are SGHTA and FQGNSA. With V trimmed by 5 bases and J by 2 bases, 2 bases remained unmatched. The CDR3 loop reads CASSRGRNTGELFF. The covered CDR3 bases are TGTGCCAGCAGCCGCGGGAGAAACACCGGGGAG.

This clone came up many times. Read data end 3 residues before the CDR3 end; the end is taken from the germline J gene. This rearrangement joins TRBV12-3 or TRBV12-4 to TRBJ2-2; 10 nucleotides match TRBD1. With V trimmed by 10 bases and J by 6 bases, 8 bases remained unmatched. This CDR3 spans 14 amino acids. CDR3 sequence: CATSRDRGSGELFF. Incomplete CDR3 DNA: TGTGCCACCTCCCGGGACAGGGGTTCCGGGGAG.

In its sample, this clone was seen many times. The read finishes 3 residues shy of the CDR3 end, and the germline J gene is used to complete it. This same CDR3 is encoded by further DNA sequences in the sample. The chain recombines TRBV6-4 with TRBJ2-1; D may be TRBD2 (6 bases). Trimming pared 9 bases from V and 2 bases from J, leaving 17 bases between. CDR3 length: 15 amino acids. Germline V gene lookup returns CDR1 MRHNA and CDR2 SNTAGT. CDR3 bases read: TGTGCCAGTAGGGCTAGCGTAAGCCCCTACAATGAG. The encoded protein is CASRASVSPYNE. The CDR3 reads in full as CASRASVSPYNEQFF.

The sample holds many counts of this clone. The CDR3 end falls 3 residues outside the read, so it is completed with the germline J gene. This chain uses TRBV20-1 with TRBJ2-7; D remains ambiguous. Germline V lookup: CDR1 DFQATT, CDR2 SNEGSKA (reference sequence). Trimming took 0 bases from V and 3 from J, leaving 6 bases between them. This CDR3 is built from 12 residues. The sequenced CDR3 bases are TGCAGTGCTAGAGAATCCAGCTACGAG. It codes for CSARESSYE. From start to end, the CDR3 is CSARESSYEQYF.

This clone was recorded many times. The sequence runs out 3 residues before the end of the CDR3; the remainder is reconstructed from the germline J gene. This chain links TRBV7-2 with TRBJ2-2; the match to TRBD2 covers 8 bases. Unmatched junction bases numbered 5, after V lost 8 bases and J lost 0 bases. CDR1 and CDR2 (germline): SGHTA, FQGNSA. This CDR3 has 15 residues. The CDR3 loop is CASRTSGTNTGELFF. Partial CDR3 DNA: TGTGCCAGCCGCACTAGCGGTACGAACACCGGGGAG.

This clone was detected many times. The CDR3 end is not reached by the read, which stops 3 residues before it; the germline J gene fills it in. The genes are TRBV20-1 and TRBJ2-1, with 8 positions matching TRBD2. Per germline, CDR1 DFQATT and CDR2 SNEGSKA (reference sequence). V was clipped by 5 bases and J by 5 bases; unmatched bases: 8. The CDR3 spans 14 residues. The CDR3 DNA, read in part, is TGCAGTGCTGGGACGAGCGGGAGAAACAATGAG. Its translation is CSAGTSGRNNE. In full, the CDR3 is CSAGTSGRNNEQFF.

At least ten counts were recorded for this clone. The observed sequence ends 3 residues before the CDR3 terminus, with the missing tail filled in from the germline J gene. This sequence joins TRBV7-9 and TRBJ1-2, with 8 bases fitting TRBD1. V was pared by 5 bases and J by 5 bases, with 7 bases of the junction left unmatched. The germline CDR1 and CDR2 sequences are SEHNR and FQNEAQ (reference sequence). The CDR3 runs to 14 residues. The part of the CDR3 DNA that was read is TGTGCCAGCAGCCGCGACAGGGGCTGGTATGGC. Encoded protein: CASSRDRGWYG. The complete CDR3 protein is CASSRDRGWYGYTF. The variable domain in full, with the rest retrieved from reference TRBV7-9 and TRBJ1-2, is DTGVSQNPRHKITKRGQNVTFRCDPISEHNRLYWYRQTLGQGPEFLTYFQNEAQLEKSRLLSDRFSAERPKGSFSTLEIQRTEQGDSAMYLCASSRDRGWYGYTFGSGTRLTVV.

Points on this clone: From the germline J gene comes the end of the CDR3, since the read stops 3 residues before it. The chain uses TRBV10-2 and TRBJ2-7; D unclear. The CDR3 contains 12 residues. Germline V gene data show CDR1 as WSHSY and CDR2 as SAAADI. V was trimmed by 4 bases and J by 4 bases, leaving 8 bases between them. The sequenced CDR3 bases are TGCGCCAGCAGTGTCCCCCAGTACGAG. It yields the protein CASSVPQYE. The entire CDR3 reads CASSVPQYEQYF.

At least ten counts were recorded for this clone. The read gets to within 3 residues of the CDR3 end, and the germline J gene fills in the rest. The chain links TRBV18 to TRBJ1-5; possibly TRBD1 for D (6 bases). CDR1 is KGHSH and CDR2 is LQKENI in the germline V gene. This CDR3 region has 17 residues. Trimming removed 3 bases from V and 3 bases from J, with 18 bases in between. CDR3 DNA (partial): TGTGCCAGCTCACCGAACACAGGGTCAGGTGTCAATCAGCCC. This gives the protein CASSPNTGSGVNQP. The entire CDR3 is CASSPNTGSGVNQPQHF.

This clone was observed at least ten times. The sequenced fragment ends 3 residues before the CDR3 boundary, so the rest is inferred from the germline J gene. This chain joins TRBV10-3 and TRBJ1-2, with D perhaps matching TRBD1 (5 bases). Germline V gene lookup returns CDR1 ENHRY and CDR2 SYGVKD. The V end lost 5 bases, the J end lost 3 bases, and 13 bases lay between the germline ends. CDR3 length: 14 residues. The CDR3 DNA, read in part, is TGTGCCATCAGTAAACAAGGGGAGGACTATGGC. Its protein product is CAISKQGEDYG. The full CDR3 protein is CAISKQGEDYGYTF.

This clone was found many times. The read gets to within 3 residues of the CDR3 end, and the germline J gene fills in the rest. This sequence joins TRBV20-1 and TRBJ1-5, with 8 positions matching TRBD1. CDR3 length equals 15 residues. Looked up from germline, CDR1 is DFQATT and CDR2 is SNEGSKA (reference sequence). Losses at the gene ends were 1 base for V and 8 bases for J; bases not matched to a gene: 10. The CDR3 DNA, read in part, is TGCAGTGCTAGAGTGGCGCTCGGGACAGGCAAGCCC. Protein sequence: CSARVALGTGKP. The full CDR3 reads CSARVALGTGKPQHF.

This clone occurred many times. CDR3 DNA (partial): TGCGCCAGCAGCTGGGGGGGGTCTTCCTCCTACGAG. Translating gives CASSWGGSSSYE. Given in full, the CDR3 is CASSWGGSSSYEQYF. This chain connects TRBV5-1 to TRBJ2-7; 7 nucleotides match TRBD2. The read ends 3 residues before the CDR3 terminus; that terminus is restored from the germline J gene. The CDR3 sequence is 15 residues long. The J segment lost 0 bases and the V segment lost 3 bases, leaving 6 bases of the junction unmatched. The germline gives CDR1 SGHRS, CDR2 YFSETQ.

This clone came up many times. The read is 3 residues too short to cover the CDR3 end, so that end is filled in from the germline J gene. The chain employs TRBV5-6 and TRBJ1-5; 7 positions match TRBD1. This CDR3 has 15 residues. Trimming took 4 bases from V and 6 from J; bases not matched to a gene: 10. Germline CDR1 and CDR2: SGHDT and YYEEEE. CDR3 amino acids: CASSENRGGGQPQHF. CDR3 DNA (partial): TGTGCCAGCAGCGAGAACAGGGGTGGGGGTCAGCCC.

The sample holds many counts of this clone. Coverage ceases 3 residues before the CDR3 finishes, and the germline J gene fills in the end. This chain joins TRBV7-2 and TRBJ2-1; D is undetermined. From germline, CDR1 is SGHTA and CDR2 FQGNSA. Between the trimmed V and J ends, which lost 3 bases and 1 base, there was a span of 10 bases. CDR3 size: 15 residues. The CDR3 bases that were read are TGTGCCAGCAGCTTCTATTACTCTTCCTACAATGAG. It specifies CASSFYYSSYNE. The whole CDR3 reads CASSFYYSSYNEQFF.

This clone was seen more than once but under ten times. The observed sequence ends 3 residues before the CDR3 terminus, with the missing tail filled in from the germline J gene. The chain has TRBV6-2 or TRBV6-3 and TRBJ1-6, with D perhaps TRBD1 (5 bases). The CDR3 runs 17 residues. Trimming took off 5 bases at V and 3 bases at J, with 17 bases between the two ends. Per the germline V gene, CDR1 is MNHEY and CDR2 is SVGEGT. The chain's CDR3 is CASSPEGDSFYNSPLHF. The CDR3 DNA, read in part, is TGTGCCAGCAGTCCCGAAGGCGACAGTTTCTATAATTCACCC.

This clone ranks as medium-sized. Read data end 3 residues before the CDR3 end; the end is taken from the germline J gene. The chain carries TRBV29-1 and TRBJ1-2, with D possibly being TRBD1 (5 bases). This CDR3 has 12 residues. Germline lookup yields CDR1 SQVTM and CDR2 ANQGSEA. Incomplete CDR3 DNA: TGCAGCGTTGAAGTGCACAGGAGCGGC. It translates to CSVEVHRSG. The full CDR3 protein reads CSVEVHRSGYTF.

As for this clone: The read halts 3 residues ahead of the CDR3 end, with the missing end drawn from the germline J gene. This chain joins TRBV20-1 and TRBJ1-1; D possibly corresponds to TRBD1 (5 bases). Germline V gene lookup returns CDR1 DFQATT and CDR2 SNEGSKA (reference sequence). The CDR3 extends over 10 amino acids. The CDR3: CSAPGGEAFF. CDR3 bases read: TGCAGTGCCCCCGGGGGGGAA.

This clone occurred many times. The observed sequence ends 3 residues before the CDR3 terminus, with the missing tail filled in from the germline J gene. The genes are TRBV19 and TRBJ2-1, with D perhaps TRBD2 (5 bases). Trimming took 7 bases from V and 0 from J, leaving 10 bases between them. Germline V gives CDR1 LNHDA, CDR2 SQIVND (reference sequence). CDR3 length equals 14 residues. Here the CDR3 reads CASKVASSYNEQFF. The covered CDR3 bases are TGTGCCAGTAAAGTAGCGAGCTCCTACAATGAG.

A note on this clone: Sequencing ends 3 residues short of the CDR3 end; the germline J gene provides the rest. This chain joins TRBV18 and TRBJ2-2; 8 nucleotides match TRBD1. This CDR3 has 16 amino acids. Germline V gene data show CDR1 as KGHSH and CDR2 as LQKENI. Germline trimming cut 2 bases from V and 2 bases from J; bases unmatched to any gene: 4. The sequenced part of the CDR3 DNA is TGTGCCAGCTCACCAATATCAGGGGGCAACACCGGGGAG. Translation: CASSPISGGNTGE. From start to end, the CDR3 is CASSPISGGNTGELFF.

This clone appeared many times. The read comes to an end 3 residues before the CDR3 does, leaving the germline J gene to fill in the end. This rearrangement joins TRBV20-1 to TRBJ2-5, with D possibly TRBD1 on 5 matching bases. The CDR3 has 15 residues. Per germline, CDR1 DFQATT and CDR2 SNEGSKA (reference sequence). V was pared by 0 bases and J by 1 base, with 12 bases between. The CDR3 is CSARDRAGAQETQYF. Incomplete CDR3 DNA: TGCAGTGCTAGAGATCGAGCTGGGGCCCAAGAGACC.